This T cell receptor beta chain was identified during a study of cytomegalovirus exposure and HLA in healthy donors. Primers included in the PCR were 60 Vbeta and 13 Jbeta primers. TCRdb's copy holds only in-frame clones and misses some; the assay was immunoSEQ multiplex PCR. The repertoire includes roughly 150,000 clones, over 70% of them detected once, and 1.5% sits in the top ten. V gave up 5 bases and J gave up 8 bases, with 18 bases separating them. CDR1 is SGHNT and CDR2 is YENEEA in the germline V gene. This CDR3 has 14 amino acids. Study-wide findings and caveats: Later work found most CMV-associated TCR beta chains apparently HLA-restricted. Data from an earlier analysis indicated that most TCR beta V segments were productive either about 87% or about 30% of the time. It was only CMV serostatus that was available as immune exposure information. Several top significant clusters appeared, in a later analysis, to be linked to common viral pathogens.

Turning to this clone: What it binds is unknown.

The specimen was PBMCs. The receptor was derived from a woman under 30 in good health and CMV-seronegative. This chain connects TRBV11-3 to TRBJ1-2; D possibly corresponds to TRBD1 (6 bases). The CDR3 sequence is CASSLGDRILGYTF. In nucleotides, the CDR3 is TGTGCCAGCAGCCTAGGAGACAGGATCTTGGGCTACACCTTC.